This TCR beta chain was profiled in a study of cytomegalovirus exposure and HLA in healthy donors. Whole-study results and caveats: Previously analyzed data showed that most TCR beta V segments were productive at a frequency of about 87% or about 30%.

Per the germline V gene, CDR1 is SGHTA and CDR2 is FQGNSA. The CDR3 sequence is 15 residues long. V trimming: 4 bases; J trimming: 7 bases; junction bases outside the gene matches: 8. Worth noting for this clone: The antigen is not known.

PCR involved 60 Vbeta and 13 Jbeta primers. Generated by immunoSEQ multiplex PCR, the TCRdb table keeps only in-frame clones and is missing some. Of around 150,000 clones in the sample, 75% to 80% are singletons; the top ten hold just under 1%. The sequencing sample was made of PBMCs. The TCR was taken from a woman in her forties or fifties in good health and CMV-seropositive. The chain joins TRBV7-2 to TRBJ2-7; TRBD2 matches 12 bases. The CDR3 DNA is TGTGCCAGCAGCTATACTAGCGGGGGGCCCCGAGAGCAGTACTTC. Its protein is CASSYTSGGPREQYF.